What follows are 14 T cell receptor beta chains derived from one specimen sequenced in a study of blood T cell repertoires in COVID-19. Sequencing used immunoSEQ multiplex PCR; TCRdb keeps in-frame clones, though not all of them. The data hold roughly 90,000 clones, with 75% to 85% observed a single time. The source material was peripheral blood. The receptors come from a woman in her 70s with acute or convalescent COVID-19.

The V gene is TRBV6-2 or TRBV6-3, the J gene TRBJ1-1; the D gene is possibly TRBD1 (5 bases). Trimming removed 2 bases from V and 1 base from J, with 8 bases in between. The CDR3 is made up of 14 amino acids. Germline CDR1 and CDR2: MNHEY and SVGEGT. This CDR3 is CASSYRQGNTEAFF. The CDR3 DNA reads as TGTGCCAGCAGTTACCGTCAGGGGAACACTGAAGCTTTCTTT.

This rearrangement joins TRBV7-9 to TRBJ2-2; D not resolved. CDR1 is SEHNR, CDR2 FQNEAQ, per germline (reference sequence). V was cut by 1 base and J by 8 bases, with 11 bases left in between. This CDR3 is 14 amino acids long. Here the CDR3 DNA reads TGTGCCAGCAGCTTAGAAGCTAGTTCTGGGGAGCTGTTTTTT. Its protein is CASSLEASSGELFF.

The rearrangement links TRBV12-3 or TRBV12-4 to TRBJ2-2, with no clear D. Trimming pared 3 bases from V and 8 bases from J, leaving 4 bases between. The CDR3 is made up of 11 amino acids. The CDR3 bases are TGTGCCAGCAGTTTGCGGGGGGAGCTGTTTTTT. It is translated as CASSLRGELFF.

This chain uses TRBV5-6 with TRBJ2-5; 7 bases align to TRBD1. There are 14 residues in the CDR3. V trimming: 2 bases; J trimming: 4 bases; junction bases outside the gene matches: 5. The germline V gene has CDR1 SGHDT and CDR2 YYEEEE. In DNA, the CDR3 is TGTGCCAGCAGCTTAGTCAGGACAGGAGAGACCCAGTACTTC. As protein: CASSLVRTGETQYF.

The chain combines TRBV6-5 with TRBJ1-1; weak D call: TRBD1 (6 bases). CDR1 is MNHEY, CDR2 SVGAGI, per germline. Trimming removed 0 bases at V and 2 bases at J, with 13 bases between. The CDR3 spans 16 residues. This chain's CDR3 is CASSYSRGNGNTEAFF. CDR3 sequence (DNA): TGTGCCAGCAGTTACTCGAGGGGGAATGGTAACACTGAAGCTTTCTTT.

In this sample, this clone turned up a few times. This chain connects TRBV2 to TRBJ1-2; tentative D call: TRBD1 (5 bases). The V end lost 4 bases, the J end lost 4 bases, and 10 bases lay between the germline ends. The CDR3 has 13 residues. Germline V CDR1 and CDR2: SNHLY, FYNNEI. This chain's CDR3 is CASSVGEVYGYTF. CDR3 nucleotide sequence: TGTGCCAGCAGTGTGGGGGAGGTCTATGGCTACACCTTC.

The chain couples TRBV10-3 to TRBJ1-3; D is possibly TRBD1 (5 bases). V dropped 10 bases and J dropped 0 bases, with 16 bases sitting between them. The CDR3 sequence is 15 residues long. The V gene's germline CDR1 is ENHRY and CDR2 SYGVKD. In nucleotides, the CDR3 is TGTGCCACATCGGGGGACCGTAGCTCTGGAAACACCATATATTTT. It translates to CATSGDRSSGNTIYF.

This clone was counted only a few times. The chain is built from TRBV6-5 and TRBJ1-4; no firm D call. V gave up 1 base and J gave up 7 bases, with 13 bases separating them. The CDR3 consists of 15 residues. From germline, CDR1 is MNHEY and CDR2 SVGAGI. The CDR3 DNA sequence: TGTGCCAGCAGTTACTTTGGACTTTTAGGTGAAAAACTGTTTTTT. It is translated as CASSYFGLLGEKLFF.

The chain uses TRBV11-2 and TRBJ2-2; 8 bases match TRBD1. The CDR3 totals 15 residues. Germline CDR1 and CDR2: SGHAT and FQNNGV. Trimming cost V 5 bases and J 5 bases; bases outside gene matches: 7. The CDR3 spells CASSETGVFTGELFF. As DNA, the CDR3 is TGTGCCAGCAGCGAGACAGGGGTATTTACCGGGGAGCTGTTTTTT.

This chain connects TRBV6-2 or TRBV6-3 to TRBJ2-7; 7 nucleotides agree with TRBD1. V lost 5 bases and J lost 5; bases outside the gene matches: 6. Germline CDR1 and CDR2: MNHEY and SVGEGT. The CDR3 has 13 residues. CDR3 amino acids: CASSHRGQNEQYF. The CDR3 DNA sequence: TGTGCCAGCAGTCACAGGGGCCAGAACGAGCAGTACTTC.

The chain recombines TRBV11-2 with TRBJ2-7; 12 bases are a match to TRBD2. The CDR3 loop spans 14 amino acids. CDR1 and CDR2 (germline): SGHAT, FQNNGV. The V gene end was trimmed by 5 bases and the J gene end by 4 bases; junction bases not matched to a gene: 3. CDR3 loop: CASSPGTSGYEQYF. The CDR3, as DNA: TGTGCCAGCAGCCCCGGGACTAGCGGGTACGAGCAGTACTTC.

The rearrangement joins TRBV19 to TRBJ1-2, with TRBD1 matching 10 bases. V was clipped by 7 bases and J by 3 bases; unmatched bases: 2. The CDR3 sequence is 13 residues long. Germline lookup yields CDR1 LNHDA and CDR2 SQIVND (reference sequence). The CDR3 protein is CASKDRGYYGYTF. The CDR3 coding sequence is TGTGCCAGTAAGGACAGGGGGTACTATGGCTACACCTTC.

The chain employs TRBV7-3 and TRBJ1-1; no firm D call. Germline V gene data show CDR1 as SGHTA and CDR2 as FQGTGA. The CDR3 runs to 13 residues. The ends were cut back, 2 bases at V and 1 base at J, with 5 bases in the middle. The CDR3 reads CASSLEENTEAFF. The CDR3 nucleotides read TGTGCCAGCAGCTTAGAGGAGAACACTGAAGCTTTCTTT.

V gene TRBV6-5 combines with J gene TRBJ1-2, with D perhaps TRBD1 (5 bases). CDR1 is MNHEY and CDR2 is SVGAGI in the germline V gene. Between the trimmed V and J ends, which lost 6 bases and 12 bases, there was a span of 17 bases. The CDR3 contains 12 residues. The CDR3, as DNA: TGTGCCAGCAGAACGGGGGAGGGAAGGCACACCTTC. Residues: CASRTGEGRHTF.